The rows below give T cell receptor beta chains drawn from one sample of a study of blood T cell repertoires in COVID-19. Clones were sequenced by immunoSEQ multiplex PCR, and TCRdb holds only the in-frame ones, with some missing. The sample records some 300,000 clones, nearly 90% being singletons. Material for sequencing was PBMCs or T cells enriched from blood (not recorded which). Every receptor here comes from a woman between 18 and 29 years old with acute COVID-19. CDR3s include the opening cysteine and the closing phenylalanine or tryptophan. D genes are given only for firm matches. Clone size is not always given. Where it is, it says once, few, many or a class for expanded clones.

v_gene	j_gene	abundance	d_gene	CDR3aa	CDR3nt
TRBV19	TRBJ2-7	NA	TRBD1	CASSRDRGSSYEQYF	TGTGCCAGTAGCCGAGACAGGGGCAGCTCCTACGAGCAGTACTTC
TRBV2	TRBJ1-4	once	NA	CASSDRGVNEKLFF	TGTGCCAGCAGTGATAGAGGCGTTAATGAAAAACTGTTTTTT
TRBV24-1	TRBJ1-5	NA	NA	CATSDHRGQGNQPQHF	TGTGCCACCAGTGATCATCGGGGTCAGGGGAATCAGCCCCAGCATTTT
TRBV12-3/TRBV12-4	TRBJ2-3	NA	TRBD2	CASSSGTSKAQYF	TGTGCCAGCAGTTCGGGGACTAGCAAGGCGCAGTATTTT
TRBV27	TRBJ1-5	NA	NA	CASQQGRSNQPQHF	TGTGCCAGCCAACAGGGTCGGAGCAATCAGCCCCAGCATTTT
TRBV24-1	TRBJ2-1	NA	TRBD2	CAAARGGESNEQFF	TGTGCCGCCGCTCGGGGGGGTGAATCCAATGAGCAGTTCTTC
TRBV11-3	TRBJ2-3	NA	NA	CASSLGEMRADTQYF	TGTGCCAGCAGCTTAGGGGAGATGAGGGCAGATACGCAGTATTTT
TRBV28	TRBJ2-1	once	TRBD1	CASSLRDSSYNEQFF	TGTGCCAGCAGTTTACGGGACAGCTCCTACAATGAGCAGTTCTTC
TRBV6-2/TRBV6-3	TRBJ1-1	NA	NA	CASSYGPGRTEAFF	TGTGCCAGCAGTTATGGGCCGGGAAGGACTGAAGCTTTCTTT
TRBV3-1/TRBV3-2	TRBJ2-2	NA	TRBD2	CASSQDQLAGGGGELFF	TGTGCCAGCAGCCAAGATCAGCTAGCGGGAGGCGGCGGGGAGCTGTTTTTT
TRBV7-8	TRBJ2-3	NA	TRBD2	CASSSPSGKNTDTQYF	TGTGCCAGCAGCTCTCCTAGCGGGAAAAACACAGATACGCAGTATTTT
TRBV24-1	TRBJ2-3	NA	NA	CATSDSVTSWADTQYF	TGTGCCACCAGTGATTCGGTCACTAGCTGGGCAGATACGCAGTATTTT
TRBV29-1	TRBJ2-1	NA	TRBD2	CSVDGGSSGPYNEQFF	TGCAGCGTTGATGGGGGGTCTAGCGGACCTTACAATGAGCAGTTCTTC
TRBV14	TRBJ1-6	NA	TRBD1	CASSRRLTGRPYNSPLHF	TGTGCCAGCAGCCGACGTTTGACAGGGAGACCCTATAATTCACCCCTCCACTTT
TRBV28	TRBJ1-2	NA	TRBD1	CASSTGQGNYGYTF	TGTGCCAGCAGTACCGGACAGGGCAACTATGGCTACACCTTC